A selection of T cell receptor beta chains follows, all from one sample in a study of graft-versus-host responses after intestinal transplantation. Profiled with immunoSEQ multiplex PCR; TCRdb holds only in-frame clones, not every one. The data show about 10,000 clones, nearly 95% seen once. Sequenced material: bone marrow, taken approximately 530 days after intestinal transplantation. The source of these receptors is a human patient who received an intestinal transplant, so some T cells may come from the graft donor. Both conserved end residues are part of each CDR3. Each record gives: V gene, J gene, CDR3 protein.

>TRBV7-2|TRBJ2-7
CASSLLDSYEQYF
>TRBV5-5|TRBJ1-2
CASSLVGDKGYTF
>TRBV30|TRBJ2-3
CAWSVGLAGGGDTQYF
>TRBV7-8|TRBJ2-7
CASSRGTAFTYEQYF
>TRBV5-1|TRBJ2-5
CASSLGRGTTETQYF
>TRBV19|TRBJ1-5
CASTDRGRNQPQHF
>TRBV9|TRBJ2-5
CASSVGSGRAAETQYF
>TRBV27|TRBJ1-2
CASSWGQGGYGYTF
>TRBV7-3|TRBJ1-1
CASSLFGGQTNTEAFF
>TRBV27|TRBJ2-7
CASSPRGTSYEQYF
>TRBV6-1|TRBJ2-1
CASSEGAFKQFF
>TRBV30|TRBJ2-7
CAWSVTKYEQYF
>TRBV28|TRBJ2-4
CASSPGGEENIQYF
>TRBV5-3|TRBJ1-2
CATRTGGIGYTF
>TRBV7-2|TRBJ2-7
CASSLAGHSYEQYF
>TRBV10-3|TRBJ1-1
CAISESGWREAFF
>TRBV7-2|TRBJ2-7
CASSYTTGEAYEQYF
>TRBV5-6|TRBJ2-7
CASSLTVVPYEQYF
>TRBV9|TRBJ2-1
CASGVGVRAYEQFF
>TRBV28|TRBJ1-5
CASTLGGGQPQHF
>TRBV19|TRBJ2-7
CASSSTMGAYEQYF
>TRBV27|TRBJ2-3
CASSIGRLLTDTQYF
>TRBV27|TRBJ1-5
CASSLTLLANQPQHF
>TRBV15|TRBJ1-2
CATSSVTGGGGYTF
>TRBV28|TRBJ2-2
CASSLTDRSNTGELFF
>TRBV10-1|TRBJ2-5
CASSESKAQETQYF
>TRBV5-6|TRBJ2-5
CASSPGLAYVRQETQYF
>TRBV6-6|TRBJ2-7
CASSYSAGSYEQYF
>TRBV10-3|TRBJ1-4
CAISPGQGTEKLFF
>TRBV11-2|TRBJ1-1
CASSLGRENTEAFF
>TRBV25-1|TRBJ2-7
CASTDSSYEQYF
>TRBV5-4|TRBJ1-2
CASSPDRAGYTF
>TRBV7-2|TRBJ2-7
CASSVPGTSGKYEQYF
>TRBV9|TRBJ1-1
CASSSQDTEAFF
>TRBV2|TRBJ2-2
CASLALSGELFF
>TRBV9|TRBJ1-2
CASSVVGGNYGYTF
>TRBV7-8|TRBJ2-1
CASSWRLRDTYNEQFF
>TRBV19|TRBJ1-1
CASRGRGRPNTEAFF
>TRBV11-3|TRBJ1-1
CASSLDASGNTEAFF
>TRBV7-3|TRBJ2-5
CASSLICQGGKTQYF
>TRBV11-2|TRBJ2-5
CASSLEGVGTQYF
>TRBV15|TRBJ2-5
CATSRDRSGASYQETQYF
>TRBV30|TRBJ2-3
CAWDASTDTQYF